The clone carrying this T cell receptor (beta chain) occurred a few times. Its antigen is undetermined. This sample was taken from a study of response to subunit inactivated influenza vaccine. Broader study findings: Authors proposed each seasonal influenza vaccination draws in few new T cells.

V shed 2 bases and J 0 bases; nucleotides not matched to a gene: 3. The CDR3 length is 17 residues. Germline V gene lookup returns CDR1 SGHVS and CDR2 FQNEAQ. One entry per CDR3 protein results from TCRdb running MiXCR on the RT-PCR reads. The table lists 400,000 to 550,000 distinct CDR3 sequences, about 25% of them singletons. Sequencing used CD4+ T cells sorted from PBMCs, obtained 5 to 6 days after vaccination. This sequence joins TRBV7-8 and TRBJ2-1, with 11 positions matching TRBD2. This clonotype originated in a man aged 45-65 years who received an inactivated influenza vaccine. The CDR3 reads CASSLISGGVSYNEQFF. The CDR3 DNA follows: TGTGCCAGCAGCTTAATTAGCGGGGGGGTCTCCTACAATGAGCAGTTCTTC.